This T cell receptor beta chain originates from a study of OX40 agonist ivuxolimab in advanced cancers. Study-wide points: Expanded peripheral T cells had an undetermined antigen specificity. Doses of 0.1 to 3.0 mg/kg were accompanied by clonal expansion of CD4+ and CD8+ blood T cells by week 6.

The germline V gene encodes CDR1 SGDLS and CDR2 YYNGEE. The CDR3 is 13 amino acids. With 5 bases removed from V and 4 bases from J, the gap between germline ends came to 11 bases. Blood samples were obtained at baseline, cycle 4 day 1, and cycle 7 day 1. With regard to this clone: The antigen is not known.

Sequenced by immunoSEQ multiplex PCR; TCRdb stores in-frame clones only, minus some. In the table there are tens of thousands of clones, more than 80% of which are singletons. The chain uses TRBV9 and TRBJ2-3, with unresolved D. This clonotype was sampled from an adult with an advanced solid tumor such as melanoma, head and neck, liver or kidney cancer. The source was CD4+ or CD8+ T cells sorted from blood, collected in a trial of the OX40 agonist ivuxolimab. CDR3 sequence: CASSRARADTQYF. In DNA, the CDR3 is TGTGCCAGCAGTAGAGCTCGAGCAGATACGCAGTATTTT.